These 4 T cell receptor beta chains were sequenced from one sample in a study of blood T cells in healthy people across ages. Sample-barcoded 5' priming and a J-beta primer mix drove a second PCR of about 6 to 11 cycles. Via MiXCR, TCRdb re-called the 5' RACE reads, giving one row per CDR3 protein. Here the sample spans about 800,000 distinct CDR3 sequences, roughly 64% being singletons. The sequenced sample was blood. All receptors derive from a young man in good health.

The table lists this clonotype with a few counts. This chain joins TRBV20-1 and TRBJ2-5, with D possibly matching TRBD1 (5 bases). The J call may be faulty, since TRBJ2-7 better matches the DNA end. The CDR3 is 15 residues long. Germline V gene sequence: CDR1 DFQATT, CDR2 SNEGSKA (reference sequence). The CDR3 region is CSARDRQGGSGEQYF. CDR3 DNA sequence: TGCAGTGCTAGAGACCGGCAGGGTGGGTCGGGCGAGCAGTACTTC.

The chain joins TRBV10-3 to TRBJ2-2, with TRBD2 identical over 10 bases. Germline V CDR1 and CDR2: ENHRY, SYGVKD. The CDR3 is made up of 16 amino acids. V lost 6 bases and J lost 4; bases outside the gene matches: 8. CDR3 DNA sequence: TGTGCCATCAGCCTTACTAGCGGGAAAGGCACCGGGGAGCTGTTTTTT. Residues: CAISLTSGKGTGELFF.

This clonotype appeared a few times. The chain joins TRBV5-1 to TRBJ2-4, with 10 bases aligning to TRBD1. V trimming: 0 bases; J trimming: 7 bases; junction bases outside the gene matches: 10. Germline assignment: CDR1 SGHRS and CDR2 YFSETQ. The CDR3 is 17 amino acids. CDR3 amino acids: CASSLGPDRGALNIQYF. CDR3 sequence (DNA): TGCGCCAGCAGCTTGGGGCCGGACAGGGGGGCCTTGAACATTCAGTACTTC.

The chain joins TRBV20-1 to TRBJ1-2; possible D gene TRBD1, 5 bases. Trimming took off 3 bases at V and 3 bases at J, with 17 bases between the two ends. Germline lookup yields CDR1 DFQATT and CDR2 SNEGSKA (reference sequence). The CDR3 is 15 amino acids. The CDR3 DNA reads as TGCAGTGCTAGTGATTACAGGAGGGGTGACTATGGCTACACCTTC. It codes for CSASDYRRGDYGYTF.